This T cell receptor (beta chain) is drawn from a study of spatial heterogeneity in lung cancer. Study summary: On average, each unique TCR and UMI combination appeared more than ten times in raw reads.

TCRdb processed the 5' RACE reads anew with MiXCR; each CDR3 protein has one entry. Of over 50,000 distinct CDR3 sequences in the sample, under 7.5% were seen once. The sample's time point: sample taken at primary tumor resection. This clonotype has just a few counts. Germline lookup yields CDR1 MNHNS and CDR2 SASEGT. The ends were cut back, 2 bases at V and 6 bases at J, with 14 bases in the middle. This CDR3 region has 15 residues. The chain carries TRBV6-1 and TRBJ2-1; D might be TRBD1 or TRBD2, each matching 5 bases. Here the sequenced sample was PBMCs, taken at surgery. This sequence originates from a female donor with early-stage non-small cell lung cancer. The CDR3 loop reads CASSELGTTGNEQFF. CDR3 DNA: TGTGCCAGCAGTGAACTGGGGACGACCGGCAATGAGCAGTTCTTC.